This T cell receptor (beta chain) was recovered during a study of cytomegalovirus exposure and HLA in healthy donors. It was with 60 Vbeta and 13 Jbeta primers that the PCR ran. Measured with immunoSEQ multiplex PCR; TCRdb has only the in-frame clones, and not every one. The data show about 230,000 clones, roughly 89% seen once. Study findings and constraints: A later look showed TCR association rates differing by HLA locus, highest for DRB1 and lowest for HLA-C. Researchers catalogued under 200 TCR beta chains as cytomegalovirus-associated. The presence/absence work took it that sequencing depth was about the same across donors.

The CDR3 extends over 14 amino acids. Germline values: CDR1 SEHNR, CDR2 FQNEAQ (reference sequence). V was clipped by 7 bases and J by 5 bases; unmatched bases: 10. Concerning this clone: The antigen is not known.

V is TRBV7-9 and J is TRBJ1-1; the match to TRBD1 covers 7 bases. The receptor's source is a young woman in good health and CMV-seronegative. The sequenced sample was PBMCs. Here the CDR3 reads CASTLKGAGTEAFF. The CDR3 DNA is TGTGCCAGCACTCTAAAGGGGGCAGGAACTGAAGCTTTCTTT.